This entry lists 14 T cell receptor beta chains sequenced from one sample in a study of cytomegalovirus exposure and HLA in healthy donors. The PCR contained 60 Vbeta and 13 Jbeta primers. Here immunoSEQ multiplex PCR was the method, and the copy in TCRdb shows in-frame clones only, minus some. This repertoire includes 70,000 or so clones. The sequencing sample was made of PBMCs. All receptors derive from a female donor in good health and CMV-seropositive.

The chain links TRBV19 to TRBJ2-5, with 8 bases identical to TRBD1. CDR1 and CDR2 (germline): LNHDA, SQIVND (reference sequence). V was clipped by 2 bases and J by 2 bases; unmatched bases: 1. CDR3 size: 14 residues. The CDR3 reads CASSITGGQETQYF. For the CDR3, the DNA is TGTGCCAGTAGTATAACAGGGGGGCAAGAGACCCAGTACTTC.

CDR3 in amino acids: CASSLSTGRGEQYF. The CDR3 DNA reads TGTGCCAGCAGTTTATCAACAGGGCGAGGTGAGCAGTACTTC. The chain links TRBV27 to TRBJ2-7; D is perhaps TRBD1 (6 bases). From germline, CDR1 is MNHEY and CDR2 SMNVEV (reference sequence). V was pared by 0 bases and J by 7 bases, with 13 bases between. This CDR3 contains 14 residues.

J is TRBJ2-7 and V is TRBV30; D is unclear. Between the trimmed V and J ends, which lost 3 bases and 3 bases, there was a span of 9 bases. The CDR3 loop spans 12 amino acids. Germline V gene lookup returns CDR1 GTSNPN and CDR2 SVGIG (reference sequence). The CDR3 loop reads CAWSGQDYEQYF. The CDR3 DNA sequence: TGTGCCTGGAGCGGCCAGGACTACGAGCAGTACTTC.

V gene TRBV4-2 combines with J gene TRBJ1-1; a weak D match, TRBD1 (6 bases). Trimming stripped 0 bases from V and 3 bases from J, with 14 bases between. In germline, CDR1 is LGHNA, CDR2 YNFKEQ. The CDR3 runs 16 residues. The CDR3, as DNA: TGTGCCAGCAGCCAAGAGGACGTCAGGGGTGACACTGAAGCTTTCTTT. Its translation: CASSQEDVRGDTEAFF.

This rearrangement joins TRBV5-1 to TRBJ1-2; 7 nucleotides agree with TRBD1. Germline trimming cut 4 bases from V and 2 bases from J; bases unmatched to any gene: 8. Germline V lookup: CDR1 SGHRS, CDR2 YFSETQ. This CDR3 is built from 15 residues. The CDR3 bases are TGCGCCAGCAGCCGAGGACAGGAAAGAAACTATGGCTACACCTTC. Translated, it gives CASSRGQERNYGYTF.

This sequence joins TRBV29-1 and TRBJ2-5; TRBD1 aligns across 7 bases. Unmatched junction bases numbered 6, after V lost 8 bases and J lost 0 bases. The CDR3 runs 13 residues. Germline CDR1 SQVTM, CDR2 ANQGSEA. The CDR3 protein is CSISTGYQETQYF. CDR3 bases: TGCAGCATCTCGACAGGGTACCAAGAGACCCAGTACTTC.

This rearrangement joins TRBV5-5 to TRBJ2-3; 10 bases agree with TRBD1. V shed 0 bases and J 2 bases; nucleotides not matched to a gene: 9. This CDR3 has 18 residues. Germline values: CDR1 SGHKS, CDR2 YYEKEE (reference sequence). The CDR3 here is CASSLAGTGVALTDTQYF. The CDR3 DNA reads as TGTGCCAGCAGCTTGGCAGGGACAGGGGTAGCGCTCACAGATACGCAGTATTTT.

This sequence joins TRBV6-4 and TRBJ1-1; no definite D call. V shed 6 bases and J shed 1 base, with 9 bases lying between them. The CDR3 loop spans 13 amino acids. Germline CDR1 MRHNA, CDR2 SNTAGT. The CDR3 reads CASRDTSNTEAFF. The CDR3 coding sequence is TGTGCCAGCAGAGACACTTCGAACACTGAAGCTTTCTTT.

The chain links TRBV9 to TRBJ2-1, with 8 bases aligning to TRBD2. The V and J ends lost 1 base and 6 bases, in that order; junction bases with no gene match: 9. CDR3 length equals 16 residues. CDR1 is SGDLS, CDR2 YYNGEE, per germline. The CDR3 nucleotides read TGTGCCAGCAGCGTAACGTTAGCGGGATTAACCAATGAGCAGTTCTTC. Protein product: CASSVTLAGLTNEQFF.

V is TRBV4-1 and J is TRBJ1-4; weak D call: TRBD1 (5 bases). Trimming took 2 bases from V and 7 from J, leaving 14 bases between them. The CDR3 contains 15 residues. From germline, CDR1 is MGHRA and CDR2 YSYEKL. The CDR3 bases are TGCGCCAGCAGCCAACTAAAGCAGGGAGGTGAAAAACTGTTTTTT. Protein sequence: CASSQLKQGGEKLFF.

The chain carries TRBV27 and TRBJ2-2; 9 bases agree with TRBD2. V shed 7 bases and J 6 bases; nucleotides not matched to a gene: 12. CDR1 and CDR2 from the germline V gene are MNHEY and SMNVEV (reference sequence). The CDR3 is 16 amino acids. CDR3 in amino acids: CASTKGGLAGSGELFF. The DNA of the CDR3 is TGTGCCAGCACCAAAGGGGGGCTAGCGGGGTCCGGGGAGCTGTTTTTT.

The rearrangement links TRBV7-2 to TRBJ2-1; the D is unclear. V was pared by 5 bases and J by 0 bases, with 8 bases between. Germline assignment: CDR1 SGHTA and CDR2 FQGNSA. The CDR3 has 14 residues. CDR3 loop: CASSAGRSYNEQFF. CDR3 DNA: TGTGCCAGCAGCGCCGGTCGCTCCTACAATGAGCAGTTCTTC.

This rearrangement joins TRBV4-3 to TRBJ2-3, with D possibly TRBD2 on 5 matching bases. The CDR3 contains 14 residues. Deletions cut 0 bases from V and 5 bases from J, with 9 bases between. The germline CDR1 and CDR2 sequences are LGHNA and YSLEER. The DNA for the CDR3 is TGCGCCAGCAGCCAAGATCAAGGGAGAGATACGCAGTATTTT. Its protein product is CASSQDQGRDTQYF.

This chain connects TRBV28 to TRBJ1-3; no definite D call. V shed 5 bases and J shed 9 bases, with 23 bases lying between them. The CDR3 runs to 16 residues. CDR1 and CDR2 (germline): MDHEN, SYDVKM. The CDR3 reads CASSPPSAWETSTIYF. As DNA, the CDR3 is TGTGCCAGCAGTCCCCCCTCAGCTTGGGAGACGAGCACCATATATTTT. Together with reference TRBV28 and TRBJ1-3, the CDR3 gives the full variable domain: DVKVTQSSRYLVKRTGEKVFLECVQDMDHENMFWYRQDPGLGLRLIYFSYDVKMKEKGDIPEGYSVSREKKERFSLILESASTNQTSMYLCASSPPSAWETSTIYFGEGSWLTVV.